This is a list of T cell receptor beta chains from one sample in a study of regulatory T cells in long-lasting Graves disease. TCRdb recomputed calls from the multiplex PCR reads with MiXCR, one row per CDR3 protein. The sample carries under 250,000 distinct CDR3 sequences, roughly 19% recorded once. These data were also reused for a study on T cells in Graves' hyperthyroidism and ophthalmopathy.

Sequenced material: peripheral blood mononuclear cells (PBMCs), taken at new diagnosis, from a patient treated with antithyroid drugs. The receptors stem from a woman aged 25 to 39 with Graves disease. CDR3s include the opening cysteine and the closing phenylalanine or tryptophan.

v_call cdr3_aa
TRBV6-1 CASSRDRAYYEQYF
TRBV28 CASSLWQGAREQYF
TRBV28 CASSKPGLTTSSYEQYF
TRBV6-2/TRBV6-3 CASRPMDRVSGNTIYF
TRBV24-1 CATRGTAGGHTQYF
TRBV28 CASSLDRHYGYTF
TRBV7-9 CASRETGGGGEQYF
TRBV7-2 CASSHTSGLIQNIQYF
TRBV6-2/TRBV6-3 CASIHRGSSGTGGLFF
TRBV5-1 CASSLIGAADTQYF